This TCR beta chain came from a study of cytomegalovirus exposure and HLA in healthy donors. The wider study: There were 90 million to 130 million unique TCR beta sequences, drawn from about 180 million T cells, in an earlier analysis.

The primer mix had 60 Vbeta and 13 Jbeta primers. Method: immunoSEQ multiplex PCR; TCRdb's copy keeps in-frame clones and lacks some. The table lists about 120,000 clones, 74% of them singletons, with 4% to 5% in the top ten. Study results and limitations: A later analysis linked about 17,000 TCR beta sequences to HLA alleles at 0.05 false discovery rate. A later analysis found common viral pathogens apparently linked to several of the most significant clusters.

With respect to this clone: Its antigen is still unknown.

CDR3 length: 12 residues. The germline V gene has CDR1 SGHVS and CDR2 FNYEAQ. V was cut by 5 bases and J by 6 bases, with 8 bases left in between. The gene calls are TRBV7-6 and TRBJ2-1; the D gene is possibly TRBD1 (5 bases). The source of this sequence is a woman in her 40s in good health and CMV-seropositive. Material: PBMCs. CDR3 loop: CASSPTGNEQFF. For the CDR3, the DNA is TGTGCCAGCAGCCCCACAGGCAATGAGCAGTTCTTC.